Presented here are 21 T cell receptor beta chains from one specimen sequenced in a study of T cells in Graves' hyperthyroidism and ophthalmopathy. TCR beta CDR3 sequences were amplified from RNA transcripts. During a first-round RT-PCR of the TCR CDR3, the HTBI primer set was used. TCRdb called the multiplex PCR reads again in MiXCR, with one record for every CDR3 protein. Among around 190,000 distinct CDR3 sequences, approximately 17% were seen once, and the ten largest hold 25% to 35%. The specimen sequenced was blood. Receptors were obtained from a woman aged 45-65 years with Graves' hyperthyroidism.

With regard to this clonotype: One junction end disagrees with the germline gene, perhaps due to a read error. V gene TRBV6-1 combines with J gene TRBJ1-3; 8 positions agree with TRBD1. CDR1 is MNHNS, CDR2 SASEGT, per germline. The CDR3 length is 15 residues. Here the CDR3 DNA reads TGTGCCAGCAGGGGGGACAGGAGCTCTGGAAACGCCATGTATTTT. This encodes CASRGDRSSGNAMYF.

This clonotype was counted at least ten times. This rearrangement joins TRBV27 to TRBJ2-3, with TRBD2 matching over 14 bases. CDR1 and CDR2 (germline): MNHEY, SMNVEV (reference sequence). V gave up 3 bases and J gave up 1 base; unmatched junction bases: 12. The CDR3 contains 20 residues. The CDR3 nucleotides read TGTGCCAGCAGTTTCAAGGGGGTTCGACTAGCGGGGGGGGGCACAGATACGCAGTATTTT. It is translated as CASSFKGVRLAGGGTDTQYF.

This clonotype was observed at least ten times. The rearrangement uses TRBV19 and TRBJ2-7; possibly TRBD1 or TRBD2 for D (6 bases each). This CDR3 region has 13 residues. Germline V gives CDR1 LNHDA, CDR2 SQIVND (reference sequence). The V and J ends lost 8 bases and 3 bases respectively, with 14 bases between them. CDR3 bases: TGTGCCAGTGCTCCAGGGGAGGACTACGAGCAGTACTTC. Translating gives CASAPGEDYEQYF.

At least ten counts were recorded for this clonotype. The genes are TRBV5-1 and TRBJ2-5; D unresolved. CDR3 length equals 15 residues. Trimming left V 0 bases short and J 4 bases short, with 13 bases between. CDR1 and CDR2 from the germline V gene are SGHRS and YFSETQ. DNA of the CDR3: TGCGCCAGCAGCTTGGACCAGTTTATGGTAGAGACCCAGTACTTC. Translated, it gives CASSLDQFMVETQYF.

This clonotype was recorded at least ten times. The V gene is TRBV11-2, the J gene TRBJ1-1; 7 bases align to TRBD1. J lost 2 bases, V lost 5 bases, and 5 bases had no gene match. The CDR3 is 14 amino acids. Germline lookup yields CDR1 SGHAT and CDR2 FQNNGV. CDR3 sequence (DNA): TGTGCCAGCAGCGCAGGGACAGCAAACACTGAAGCTTTCTTT. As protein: CASSAGTANTEAFF.

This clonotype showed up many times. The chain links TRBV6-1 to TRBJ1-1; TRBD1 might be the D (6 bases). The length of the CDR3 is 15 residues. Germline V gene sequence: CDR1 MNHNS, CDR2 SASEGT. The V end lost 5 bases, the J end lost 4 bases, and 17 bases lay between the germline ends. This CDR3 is CASSFKTGGGTEAFF. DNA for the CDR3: TGTGCCAGCAGTTTTAAGACAGGCGGGGGCACTGAAGCTTTCTTT.

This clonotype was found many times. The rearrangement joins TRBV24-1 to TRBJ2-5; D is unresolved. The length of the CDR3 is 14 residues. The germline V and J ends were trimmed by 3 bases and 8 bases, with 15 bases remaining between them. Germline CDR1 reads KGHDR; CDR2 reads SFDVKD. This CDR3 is CATSDPAPRTTQYF. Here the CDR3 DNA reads TGTGCCACCAGTGATCCCGCTCCTCGGACCACCCAGTACTTC.

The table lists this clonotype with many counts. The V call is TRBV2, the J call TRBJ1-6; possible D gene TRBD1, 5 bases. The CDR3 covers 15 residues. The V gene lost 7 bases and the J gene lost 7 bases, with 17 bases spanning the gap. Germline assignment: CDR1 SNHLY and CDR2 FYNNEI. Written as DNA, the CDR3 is TGTGCCAGCATGTTTAGGTACAGGCAAAATTCACCCCTCCACTTT. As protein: CASMFRYRQNSPLHF.

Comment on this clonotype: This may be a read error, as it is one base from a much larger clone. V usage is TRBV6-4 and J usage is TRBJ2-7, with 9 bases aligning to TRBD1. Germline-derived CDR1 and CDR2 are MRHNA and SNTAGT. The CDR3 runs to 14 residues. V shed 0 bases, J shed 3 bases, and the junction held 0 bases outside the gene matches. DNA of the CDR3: TGTGCCAGCAGTGACTCGACAGGGGGCTACGAGCAGTACTTC. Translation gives CASSDSTGGYEQYF.

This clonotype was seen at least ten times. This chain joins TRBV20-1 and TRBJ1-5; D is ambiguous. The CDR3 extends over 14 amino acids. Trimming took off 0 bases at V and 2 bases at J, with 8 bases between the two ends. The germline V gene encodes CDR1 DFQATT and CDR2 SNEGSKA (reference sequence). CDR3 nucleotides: TGCAGTGCTAGAGAAAGGACGGGCAATCAGCCCCAGCATTTT. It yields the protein CSARERTGNQPQHF.

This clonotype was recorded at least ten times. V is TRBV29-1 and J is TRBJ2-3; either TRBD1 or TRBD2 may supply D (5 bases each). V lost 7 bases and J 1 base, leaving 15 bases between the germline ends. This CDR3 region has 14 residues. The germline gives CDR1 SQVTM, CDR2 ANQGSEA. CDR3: CSGWGRGRTDTQYF. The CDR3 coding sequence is TGCAGCGGATGGGGCCGGGGTCGCACAGATACGCAGTATTTT.

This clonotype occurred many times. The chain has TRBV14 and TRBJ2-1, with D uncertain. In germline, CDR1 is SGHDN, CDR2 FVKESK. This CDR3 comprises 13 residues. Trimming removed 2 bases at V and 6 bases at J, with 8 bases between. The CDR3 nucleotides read TGTGCCAGCAGCCAATTTCTGAGCAATGAGCAGTTCTTC. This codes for CASSQFLSNEQFF.

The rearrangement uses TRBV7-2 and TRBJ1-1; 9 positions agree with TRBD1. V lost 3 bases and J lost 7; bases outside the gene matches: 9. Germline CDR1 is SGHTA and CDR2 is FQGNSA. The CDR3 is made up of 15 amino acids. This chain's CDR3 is CASSFYAGQGYEAFF. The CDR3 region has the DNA TGTGCCAGCAGCTTTTACGCGGGACAGGGATATGAAGCTTTCTTT. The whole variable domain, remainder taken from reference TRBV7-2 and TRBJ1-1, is GAGVSQSPSNKVTEKGKDVELRCDPISGHTALYWYRQSLGQGLEFLIYFQGNSAPDKSGLPSDRFSAERTGGSVSTLTIQRTQQEDSAVYLCASSFYAGQGYEAFFGQGTRLTVV.

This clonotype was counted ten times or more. This chain's CDR3 is CASITGSISGANVLTF. The CDR3, as DNA: TGTGCCAGCATTACCGGGTCGATCTCTGGGGCCAACGTCCTGACTTTC. V usage is TRBV12-3 or TRBV12-4 and J usage is TRBJ2-6; D ambiguous. This CDR3 spans 16 amino acids. Trimming took off 7 bases at V and 0 bases at J, with 13 bases between the two ends.

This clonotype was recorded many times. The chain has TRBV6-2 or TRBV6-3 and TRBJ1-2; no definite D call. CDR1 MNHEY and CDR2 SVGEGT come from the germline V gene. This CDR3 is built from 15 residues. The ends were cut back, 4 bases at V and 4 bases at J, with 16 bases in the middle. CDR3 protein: CASSLWQTTAYGYTF. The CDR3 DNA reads TGTGCCAGCAGTTTGTGGCAGACTACAGCCTATGGCTACACCTTC.

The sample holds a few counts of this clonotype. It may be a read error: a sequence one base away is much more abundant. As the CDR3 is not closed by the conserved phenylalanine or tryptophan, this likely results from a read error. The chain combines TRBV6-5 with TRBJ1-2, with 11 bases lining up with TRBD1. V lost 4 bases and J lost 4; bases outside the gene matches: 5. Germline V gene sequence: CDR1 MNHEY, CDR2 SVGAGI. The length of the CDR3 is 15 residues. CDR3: CASSFRTGGTYGYTL. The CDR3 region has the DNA TGTGCCAGCAGTTTCAGGACAGGGGGCACCTATGGCTACACCCTC.

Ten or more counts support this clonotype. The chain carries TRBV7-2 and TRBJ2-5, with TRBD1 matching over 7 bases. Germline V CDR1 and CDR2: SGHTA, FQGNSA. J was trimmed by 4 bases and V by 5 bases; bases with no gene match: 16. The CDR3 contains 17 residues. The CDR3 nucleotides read TGTGCCAGCAGCCGCCGACAGGGTAGGAGCGCAGGAGAGACCCAGTACTTC. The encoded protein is CASSRRQGRSAGETQYF.

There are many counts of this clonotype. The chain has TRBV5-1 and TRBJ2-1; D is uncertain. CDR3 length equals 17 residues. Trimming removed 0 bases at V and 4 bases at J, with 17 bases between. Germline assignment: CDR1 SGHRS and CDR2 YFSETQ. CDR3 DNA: TGCGCCAGCAGCTTGGAAGGCTACCCCCCTACGTACAATGAGCAGTTCTTC. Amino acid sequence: CASSLEGYPPTYNEQFF.

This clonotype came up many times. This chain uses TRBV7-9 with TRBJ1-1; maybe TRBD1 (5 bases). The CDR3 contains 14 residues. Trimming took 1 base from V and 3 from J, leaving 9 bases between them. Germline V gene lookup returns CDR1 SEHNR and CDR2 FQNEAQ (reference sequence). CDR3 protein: CASSLVGGDTEAFF. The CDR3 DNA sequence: TGTGCCAGCAGCTTAGTGGGGGGGGACACTGAAGCTTTCTTT.

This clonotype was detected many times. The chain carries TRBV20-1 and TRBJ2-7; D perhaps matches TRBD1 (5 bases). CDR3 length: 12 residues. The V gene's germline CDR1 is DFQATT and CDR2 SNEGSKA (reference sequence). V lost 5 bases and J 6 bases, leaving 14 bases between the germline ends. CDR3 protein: CSALFGHPEQYF. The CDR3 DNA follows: TGCAGTGCTTTATTCGGACACCCCGAGCAGTACTTC.

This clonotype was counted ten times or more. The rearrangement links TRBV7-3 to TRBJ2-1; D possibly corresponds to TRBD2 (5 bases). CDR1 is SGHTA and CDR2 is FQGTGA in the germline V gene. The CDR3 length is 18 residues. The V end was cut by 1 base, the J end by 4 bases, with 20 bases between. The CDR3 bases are TGTGCCAGCAGCTTAATTGCTAGCCGGGTTACCCTTTACAATGAGCAGTTCTTC. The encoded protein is CASSLIASRVTLYNEQFF.